A single sample gave rise to the 27 T cell receptor beta chains below, sequenced in a study of blood T cell repertoires in COVID-19. Some clones are missing from TCRdb's copy, which holds only in-frame ones; the method was immunoSEQ multiplex PCR. The sample has roughly 280,000 clones, 80% to 85% seen once. The sample was peripheral blood. The receptors here all came from a man aged 60 to 69 with acute or convalescent COVID-19.

The rearrangement joins TRBV10-3 to TRBJ2-6; TRBD2 matches at 7 bases. CDR3 length: 16 amino acids. The ends lost 0 bases at V and 2 bases at J; junction bases unmatched: 1. From germline, CDR1 is ENHRY and CDR2 SYGVKD. The CDR3, as DNA: TGTGCCATCAGTGAGTCGGGGGGGGCTGGGGCCAACGTCCTGACTTTC. Its protein is CAISESGGAGANVLTF.

The rearrangement links TRBV27 to TRBJ2-7; 12 bases are a match to TRBD2. From germline, CDR1 is MNHEY and CDR2 SMNVEV (reference sequence). The CDR3 is 15 amino acids. V lost 5 bases to trimming and J lost 1 base; unmatched junction nucleotides: 3. CDR3 loop: CASSLLAGGSYEQYF. The CDR3 DNA is TGTGCCAGCAGTCTACTAGCGGGAGGATCCTACGAGCAGTACTTC.

The chain has TRBV11-2 and TRBJ2-2; 7 bases align to TRBD1. CDR1 is SGHAT, CDR2 FQNNGV, per germline. This CDR3 is 14 amino acids long. V dropped 5 bases and J dropped 7; count of bases not matched to a gene: 7. In DNA form, the CDR3 reads TGTGCCAGCAGCCCGGGACAGTCCATCGGGGAGCTGTTTTTT. This gives the protein CASSPGQSIGELFF.

This clone was seen only a few times. The chain combines TRBV7-8 with TRBJ1-2; 8 nucleotides line up with TRBD1. V was clipped by 0 bases and J by 6 bases; unmatched bases: 9. This CDR3 has 16 amino acids. From germline, CDR1 is SGHVS and CDR2 FQNEAQ. The CDR3 DNA sequence: TGTGCCAGCAGCTTAGCGCGAAGGACAGGGTCCGATGGCTACACCTTC. Translating gives CASSLARRTGSDGYTF.

V gene TRBV11-3 combines with J gene TRBJ2-5; no reliable D call. This CDR3 has 12 residues. Between the trimmed V and J ends, which lost 0 bases and 5 bases, there was a span of 4 bases. Germline V gives CDR1 SGHNT, CDR2 YENEEA. The CDR3 is CASSLDRETQYF. The CDR3 DNA is TGTGCCAGCAGCTTAGATCGGGAGACCCAGTACTTC.

V gene TRBV9 combines with J gene TRBJ2-7; D perhaps matches TRBD2 (5 bases). The CDR3 consists of 15 residues. Trimming shortened V by 0 bases and J by 0 bases, and 10 bases separated the two germline ends. Germline CDR1 and CDR2: SGDLS and YYNGEE. This chain's CDR3 is CASSVEPAASYEQYF. As DNA, the CDR3 is TGTGCCAGCAGCGTAGAGCCAGCGGCCTCCTACGAGCAGTACTTC.

J is TRBJ1-3 and V is TRBV12-5; no firm D call. V gave up 0 bases and J gave up 0 bases, with 9 bases separating them. Germline CDR1 is LGHNT and CDR2 is FRNRAP. The CDR3 totals 16 residues. This CDR3 reads CASGLVQALSGNTIYF. The DNA of the CDR3 is TGTGCTAGTGGTTTGGTCCAAGCTCTCTCTGGAAACACCATATATTTT.

This clone was found once. This chain joins TRBV4-3 and TRBJ2-3, with 11 bases lining up with TRBD2. The CDR3 has 18 amino acids. Per germline, CDR1 LGHNA and CDR2 YSLEER. V dropped 0 bases and J dropped 0; count of bases not matched to a gene: 5. The CDR3 DNA reads as TGCGCCAGCAGCCAAGATGGGGCTAGCGGGAGGAGCACAGATACGCAGTATTTT. Its translation is CASSQDGASGRSTDTQYF.

The sample holds one count of this clone. The rearrangement joins TRBV10-2 to TRBJ2-3, with TRBD2 identical over 10 bases. This CDR3 contains 16 residues. The germline CDR1 and CDR2 sequences are WSHSY and SAAADI. With V trimmed by 1 base and J by 4 bases, 5 bases remained unmatched. Written as DNA, the CDR3 is TGCGCCAGCAGTGAGTTCAGCGGGGGGGCTCCAGATACGCAGTATTTT. Amino acid sequence: CASSEFSGGAPDTQYF.

This clone occurred once. The gene calls are TRBV27 and TRBJ2-7, with TRBD1 matching 8 bases. V shed 6 bases, J shed 0 bases, and the junction held 10 bases outside the gene matches. Germline lookup yields CDR1 MNHEY and CDR2 SMNVEV (reference sequence). The CDR3 is 16 amino acids. As DNA, the CDR3 is TGTGCCAGCAGCCGAAACGACAGGGGCAGCTCCTACGAGCAGTACTTC. Protein product: CASSRNDRGSSYEQYF.

V gene TRBV5-4 combines with J gene TRBJ2-7; 7 positions match TRBD1. Per germline, CDR1 SGHNT and CDR2 YYREEE (reference sequence). With V trimmed by 2 bases and J by 6 bases, 14 bases remained unmatched. CDR3 size: 16 residues. As DNA, the CDR3 is TGTGCCAGCAGCTTAGGGAACCGGGACAGCCTCCGCGAGCAGTACTTC. This translates into CASSLGNRDSLREQYF.

The rearrangement joins TRBV1 to TRBJ2-6; the table assigns TRBD1, which was not confirmed against the DNA. TRBV1 is termed a pseudogene. The CDR3 has 15 amino acids. Written as DNA, the CDR3 is TGCACCAGCAGCCATTGGTGGCCTGGGGCCAACGTCCTGACTTTC. Translated: CTSSHWWPGANVLTF.

The chain couples TRBV18 to TRBJ1-6, with D tentatively TRBD1 (5 bases). The V and J ends lost 1 base and 7 bases respectively, with 11 bases between them. The CDR3 runs to 15 residues. Germline assignment: CDR1 KGHSH and CDR2 LQKENI. This chain's CDR3 is CASSPQGTTNSPLHF. DNA for the CDR3: TGTGCCAGCTCACCACAGGGGACTACGAATTCACCCCTCCACTTT. Using reference TRBV18 and TRBJ1-6 for the parts outside the CDR3, the full variable domain is NAGVMQNPRHLVRRRGQEARLRCSPMKGHSHVYWYRQLPEEGLKFMVYLQKENIIDESGMPKERFSAEFPKEGPSILRIQQVVRGDSAAYFCASSPQGTTNSPLHFGNGTRLTVT.

V usage is TRBV20-1 and J usage is TRBJ2-7; 10 positions match TRBD1. The CDR3 sequence is 14 residues long. V lost 3 bases, J lost 1 base, and 3 bases stayed unmatched. Germline assignment: CDR1 DFQATT and CDR2 SNEGSKA (reference sequence). This CDR3 is CSASGQGVSYEQYF. The CDR3 DNA follows: TGCAGTGCTAGTGGACAGGGGGTGTCCTACGAGCAGTACTTC.

The rearrangement links TRBV30 to TRBJ2-5; a weak D match, TRBD1 (6 bases). CDR3 size: 15 residues. Trimming left V 0 bases short and J 5 bases short, with 16 bases between. CDR1 GTSNPN and CDR2 SVGIG come from the germline V gene (reference sequence). The CDR3 DNA reads as TGTGCCTGGAGTGTAGATGGGGGCCGGTTCGAGACCCAGTACTTC. It yields the protein CAWSVDGGRFETQYF.

This clone appeared once. This rearrangement joins TRBV5-4 to TRBJ2-4; TRBD2 matches 9 bases. V shed 0 bases, J shed 2 bases, and the junction held 6 bases outside the gene matches. This CDR3 has 17 residues. From germline, CDR1 is SGHNT and CDR2 YYREEE (reference sequence). As DNA, the CDR3 is TGTGCCAGCAGCTTGGTTGGCGGGGGGGCATCCAAAAACATTCAGTACTTC. This gives the protein CASSLVGGGASKNIQYF. The full variable domain, rest sourced from reference TRBV5-4 and TRBJ2-4, is ETGVTQSPTHLIKTRGQQVTLRCSSQSGHNTVSWYQQALGQGPQFIFQYYREEENGRGNFPPRFSGLQFPNYSSELNVNALELDDSALYLCASSLVGGGASKNIQYFGAGTRLSVL.

The gene calls are TRBV6-5 and TRBJ2-1; no clear D. Trimming pared 4 bases from V and 0 bases from J, leaving 10 bases between. The CDR3 is 15 residues long. Germline CDR1 reads MNHEY; CDR2 reads SVGAGI. The DNA of the CDR3 is TGTGCCAGCAGTTTATCCTCCAGCTCCTACAATGAGCAGTTCTTC. This translates into CASSLSSSSYNEQFF.

The gene calls are TRBV7-8 and TRBJ2-7; tentatively, D is TRBD2 (6 bases). There are 12 residues in the CDR3. The V end was cut by 8 bases, the J end by 3 bases, with 11 bases between. The germline V gene has CDR1 SGHVS and CDR2 FQNEAQ. CDR3 in amino acids: CASGGRFYEQYF. The DNA for the CDR3 is TGTGCCAGCGGGGGGAGGTTCTACGAGCAGTACTTC.

The rearrangement joins TRBV6-2 or TRBV6-3 to TRBJ2-1, with 7 bases fitting TRBD2. CDR1 and CDR2 (germline): MNHEY, SVGEGT. The length of the CDR3 is 14 residues. V was pared by 0 bases and J by 10 bases, with 6 bases of the junction left unmatched. The CDR3 DNA reads as TGTGCCAGCAGTTACTCGTGGCCGGGAGGAGAGCAGTTCTTC. Protein: CASSYSWPGGEQFF.

This clone was detected only a few times. The chain has TRBV27 and TRBJ2-7; TRBD1 is a possible D gene (6 bases). This CDR3 contains 14 residues. Germline CDR1 and CDR2: MNHEY and SMNVEV (reference sequence). Trimming shortened V by 5 bases and J by 1 base, and 12 bases separated the two germline ends. The DNA of the CDR3 is TGTGCCAGCAGTGCCCACAGGGATTCCTACGAGCAGTACTTC. Translation: CASSAHRDSYEQYF.

The J gene is TRBJ2-2, the V gene TRBV4-1, with 8 bases fitting TRBD2. Trimming took 3 bases from V and 2 from J; bases not matched to a gene: 5. This CDR3 region has 16 residues. The V gene's germline CDR1 is MGHRA and CDR2 YSYEKL. The CDR3 is CASSQTGTSNTGELFF. DNA of the CDR3: TGCGCCAGCAGCCAGACCGGGACTAGTAACACCGGGGAGCTGTTTTTT.

The V and J genes are TRBV5-6 and TRBJ2-1, with 9 bases fitting TRBD1. The germline CDR1 and CDR2 sequences are SGHDT and YYEEEE. The CDR3 consists of 16 residues. The junction had 7 bases not matched to a gene; V was cut back by 0 bases and J by 6 bases. The CDR3 region is CASSLEWTGVSNEQFF. In DNA form, the CDR3 reads TGTGCCAGCAGCTTGGAGTGGACAGGGGTCTCCAATGAGCAGTTCTTC.

The V and J genes are TRBV20-1 and TRBJ1-4; maybe TRBD1 (5 bases). The V gene lost 5 bases and the J gene lost 5 bases, with 6 bases spanning the gap. The CDR3 totals 11 residues. Germline V gene data show CDR1 as DFQATT and CDR2 as SNEGSKA (reference sequence). CDR3 nucleotide sequence: TGCAGTGCTTCAGGGAATGAAAAACTGTTTTTT. Translating it yields CSASGNEKLFF.

The chain joins TRBV29-1 to TRBJ2-5; 7 positions agree with TRBD1. Germline-derived CDR1 and CDR2 are SQVTM and ANQGSEA. The V gene end was trimmed by 7 bases and the J gene end by 2 bases; junction bases not matched to a gene: 7. The CDR3 contains 13 residues. For the CDR3, the DNA is TGCAGCGCCGTGCCGACAGGGCAAGAGACCCAGTACTTC. This codes for CSAVPTGQETQYF. The complete variable domain, with remaining parts taken from reference TRBV29-1 and TRBJ2-5, reads SAVISQKPSRDICQRGTSLTIQCQVDSQVTMMFWYRQQPGQSLTLIATANQGSEATYESGFVIDKFPISRPNLTFSTLTVSNMSPEDSSIYLCSAVPTGQETQYFGPGTRLLVL.

The chain employs TRBV6-6 and TRBJ2-1, with a possible D match to TRBD1 (6 bases). Germline values: CDR1 MNHNY, CDR2 SVGAGI (reference sequence). Trimming cost V 1 base and J 6 bases, with 7 bases left between them. The CDR3 is made up of 13 amino acids. CDR3 sequence: CASSYLQGNEQFF. The CDR3 DNA follows: TGTGCCAGCAGTTACTTACAGGGCAATGAGCAGTTCTTC.

V and J are TRBV4-2 and TRBJ2-1, with 8 bases aligning to TRBD1. The V and J ends lost 5 bases and 4 bases, in that order; junction bases with no gene match: 7. The germline gives CDR1 LGHNA, CDR2 YNFKEQ. The CDR3 totals 15 residues. The CDR3 loop reads CASSYGQGEYNEQFF. In nucleotides, the CDR3 is TGTGCCAGCAGCTACGGACAGGGCGAGTACAATGAGCAGTTCTTC.

The chain joins TRBV2 to TRBJ2-1; 8 positions match TRBD2. Germline V gene sequence: CDR1 SNHLY, CDR2 FYNNEI. V gave up 1 base and J gave up 7 bases; unmatched junction bases: 21. The CDR3 is 20 residues long. CDR3 in amino acids: CASSEVRGGGRRRIMNEQFF. The CDR3, as DNA: TGTGCCAGCAGTGAAGTCCGGGGGGGCGGGCGTCGAAGGATCATGAATGAGCAGTTCTTC.